This T cell receptor beta chain appears in the sequencing data of a study of T cells after yellow fever vaccination. TCRdb independently ran MiXCR on the 5' RACE reads; one entry per CDR3 protein. The table shows 100,000 to 150,000 distinct CDR3 sequences, with more than 6.5% occurring only once. The sample holds many counts of this clonotype. The ends were cut back, 7 bases at V and 8 bases at J, with 12 bases in the middle. CDR3 size: 11 residues. Germline V gene lookup returns CDR1 SQVTM and CDR2 ANQGSEA. The gene calls are TRBV29-1 and TRBJ2-1; TRBD2 is a possible D gene (6 bases). The source of this sequence is a man aged 18-30 years who received the YFV17D yellow fever vaccine. Specimen: CD4+ T cells sorted from PBMCs, collected 10 to 11 days after the first yellow fever vaccination. The DNA of the CDR3 is TGCAGCGGAACGACGGGGGATGAGCAGTTCTTC. It encodes CSGTTGDEQFF.